Listed here are 11 T cell receptor beta chains from one sample, sequenced in a study of blood T cell repertoires in COVID-19. Data came from immunoSEQ multiplex PCR; TCRdb stores just in-frame clones and leaves some out. The data contain about 370,000 clones, more than 80% of them seen just once; the ten biggest clones take up 2.5% to 3.5%. Material for sequencing was peripheral blood. Every receptor here comes from a woman aged 25 to 45 with COVID-19, enrolled during active disease.

The V gene is TRBV11-2, the J gene TRBJ2-5, with D uncertain. This CDR3 region has 14 residues. The germline V gene encodes CDR1 SGHAT and CDR2 FQNNGV. V gave up 5 bases and J gave up 4 bases, with 14 bases separating them. CDR3 sequence: CASSTQDTLETQYF. The CDR3 DNA reads as TGTGCCAGCAGCACGCAGGATACCCTAGAGACCCAGTACTTC. Full variable domain (missing parts from reference TRBV11-2 and TRBJ2-5): EAGVAQSPRYKIIEKRQSVAFWCNPISGHATLYWYQQILGQGPKLLIQFQNNGVVDDSQLPKDRFSAERLKGVDSTLKIQPAKLEDSAVYLCASSTQDTLETQYFGPGTRLLVL.

The chain has TRBV29-1 and TRBJ2-5, with unresolved D. The CDR3 spans 11 residues. Germline-derived CDR1 and CDR2 are SQVTM and ANQGSEA. V was shortened by 3 bases and J by 2 bases, with 4 bases between the two germline ends. The CDR3 loop reads CSVESQETQYF. As DNA, the CDR3 is TGCAGCGTTGAGTCTCAAGAGACCCAGTACTTC.

The chain is built from TRBV28 and TRBJ2-7; 8 bases are a match to TRBD1. This CDR3 region has 15 residues. Germline V gives CDR1 MDHEN, CDR2 SYDVKM. V trimming: 4 bases; J trimming: 10 bases; junction bases outside the gene matches: 15. This chain's CDR3 is CASSSPSLHRGNQYF. CDR3 sequence (DNA): TGTGCCAGCAGTTCCCCTTCCCTCCACAGGGGGAATCAGTACTTC.

This chain uses TRBV27 with TRBJ2-3; perhaps TRBD2 as D (6 bases). V was cut by 3 bases and J by 1 base, with 11 bases left in between. The CDR3 totals 15 residues. Germline CDR1 MNHEY, CDR2 SMNVEV (reference sequence). This chain's CDR3 is CASSFTGDGTDTQYF. As DNA, the CDR3 is TGTGCCAGCAGTTTTACGGGGGATGGCACAGATACGCAGTATTTT.

V is TRBV7-9 and J is TRBJ2-2; TRBD1 might be the D (5 bases). The CDR3 extends over 14 amino acids. V was clipped by 2 bases and J by 7 bases, with 11 bases between them. Germline V CDR1 and CDR2: SEHNR, FQNEAQ (reference sequence). CDR3 nucleotides: TGTGCCAGCAGCTTATTAGGGGCGGACGGGGAGCTGTTTTTT. Residues: CASSLLGADGELFF.

The V and J genes are TRBV19 and TRBJ2-7; D may be TRBD1 (6 bases). The CDR3 covers 13 residues. Germline CDR1 reads LNHDA; CDR2 reads SQIVND (reference sequence). The V and J ends lost 3 bases and 5 bases respectively, with 11 bases between them. CDR3 coding DNA: TGTGCCAGTAGTATTACCCACAGGGACGAGCAGTACTTC. Translation: CASSITHRDEQYF.

The rearrangement uses TRBV10-1 and TRBJ2-3, with no clear D. The CDR3 consists of 11 residues. Trimming left V 4 bases short and J 6 bases short, with 5 bases between. Germline V gene lookup returns CDR1 WNHNN and CDR2 SYGVQD (reference sequence). The CDR3 bases are TGCGCCAGCAGTGCCTTTGATACGCAGTATTTT. Residues: CASSAFDTQYF.

V gene TRBV4-2 combines with J gene TRBJ2-7, with 8 nucleotides matching TRBD1. This CDR3 region has 18 residues. Germline CDR1 and CDR2: LGHNA and YNFKEQ. V shed 0 bases, J shed 5 bases, and the junction held 15 bases outside the gene matches. CDR3 bases: TGTGCCAGCAGCCAAGACCCCCTACCGGGACAGGATCCCCACGAGCAGTACTTC. Translating it yields CASSQDPLPGQDPHEQYF.

The rearrangement uses TRBV15 and TRBJ2-3, with a tentative D call TRBD2 (5 bases). The germline gives CDR1 LNHNV, CDR2 YYDKDF (reference sequence). V was clipped by 0 bases and J by 4 bases, with 11 bases between them. The CDR3 is 15 residues long. The CDR3 spells CATSRDGVGADTQYF. The CDR3 DNA reads as TGTGCCACCAGCAGAGACGGGGTCGGCGCAGATACGCAGTATTTT.

CDR3 residues: CASSSSGSGTQYF. Here the CDR3 DNA reads TGTGCCAGCAGCTCGAGCGGGAGCGGTACGCAGTATTTT. This chain uses TRBV11-3 with TRBJ2-3, with TRBD2 matching 8 bases. The CDR3 spans 13 residues. Germline lookup yields CDR1 SGHNT and CDR2 YENEEA. V lost 4 bases and J lost 8; bases outside the gene matches: 5. The whole variable domain, filled in from reference TRBV11-3 and TRBJ2-3, reads EAGVVQSPRYKIIEKKQPVAFWCNPISGHNTLYWYLQNLGQGPELLIRYENEEAVDDSQLPKDRFSAERLKGVDSTLKIQPAELGDSAVYLCASSSSGSGTQYFGPGTRLTVL.

This sequence joins TRBV7-2 and TRBJ2-4, with 11 nucleotides matching TRBD2. CDR3 length equals 19 residues. Germline CDR1 and CDR2: SGHTA and FQGNSA. Germline trimming cut 1 base from V and 1 base from J; bases unmatched to any gene: 9. CDR3 DNA sequence: TGTGCCAGCAGCTTAGTGAGGCTAGCGGGAGGATTGGCCAAAAACATTCAGTACTTC. Its translation: CASSLVRLAGGLAKNIQYF.